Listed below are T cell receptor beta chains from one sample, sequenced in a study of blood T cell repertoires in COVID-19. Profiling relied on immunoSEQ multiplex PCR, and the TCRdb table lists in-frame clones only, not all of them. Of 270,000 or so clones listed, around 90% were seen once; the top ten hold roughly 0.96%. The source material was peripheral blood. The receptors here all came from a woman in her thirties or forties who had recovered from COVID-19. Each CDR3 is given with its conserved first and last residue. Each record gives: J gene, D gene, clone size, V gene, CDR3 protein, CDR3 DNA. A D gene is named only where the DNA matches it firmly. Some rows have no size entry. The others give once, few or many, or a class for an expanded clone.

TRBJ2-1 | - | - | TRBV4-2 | CASSQDWLDYNEQFF | TGTGCCAGCAGCCAAGACTGGCTAGATTACAATGAGCAGTTCTTC
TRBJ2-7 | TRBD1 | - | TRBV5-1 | CASSRGQGSIYEQYF | TGCGCCAGCAGCAGAGGACAGGGCTCTATCTACGAGCAGTACTTC
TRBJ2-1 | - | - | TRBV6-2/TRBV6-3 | CASSLIADRFIYEQFF | TGTGCCAGCAGCCTCATAGCGGATAGATTTATCTATGAGCAGTTCTTC
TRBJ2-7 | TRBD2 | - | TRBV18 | CASSPPTGGPHEQYF | TGTGCCAGCTCACCTCCGACGGGAGGGCCCCACGAGCAGTACTTC
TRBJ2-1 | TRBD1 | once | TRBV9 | CASSEAYRGVEQFF | TGTGCCAGCAGTGAAGCTTACAGGGGGGTTGAGCAGTTCTTC
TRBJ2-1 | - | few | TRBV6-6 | CASRGSWDEQFF | TGTGCCAGCAGGGGCAGCTGGGATGAGCAGTTCTTC
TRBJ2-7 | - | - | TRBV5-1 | CASNGGNPGEQYF | TGCGCCAGCAATGGCGGGAACCCGGGCGAGCAGTACTTC
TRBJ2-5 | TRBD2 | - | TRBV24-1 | CATAAHGLAGGGETQYF | TGTGCCACCGCCGCACACGGACTAGCGGGAGGAGGAGAGACCCAGTACTTC
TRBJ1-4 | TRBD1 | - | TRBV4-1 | CASSQNPGQKNEKLFF | TGCGCCAGCAGCCAGAACCCGGGACAGAAGAATGAAAAACTGTTTTTT
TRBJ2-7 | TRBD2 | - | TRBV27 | CASSPGLAGLGYEQYF | TGTGCCAGCAGCCCGGGACTAGCGGGGCTAGGGTACGAGCAGTACTTC
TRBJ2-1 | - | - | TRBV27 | CASSLYRSSYNEQFF | TGTGCCAGCAGTTTATACAGGAGCTCCTACAATGAGCAGTTCTTC
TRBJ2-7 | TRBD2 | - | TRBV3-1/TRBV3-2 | CASSRGLAGPYEQYF | TGTGCCAGCAGCCGGGGACTAGCGGGACCCTACGAGCAGTACTTC
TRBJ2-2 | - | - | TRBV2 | CASGSPVEGQPGELFF | TGTGCCAGCGGCTCCCCGGTGGAGGGGCAGCCCGGGGAGCTGTTTTTT
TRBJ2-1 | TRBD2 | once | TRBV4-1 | CASSLTSGAKNEQFF | TGCGCCAGCAGCCTAACTAGCGGGGCTAAGAATGAGCAGTTCTTC
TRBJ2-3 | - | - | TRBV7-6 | CASSSDGLDADTQYF | TGTGCCAGCAGCTCGGACGGACTTGACGCAGATACGCAGTATTTT
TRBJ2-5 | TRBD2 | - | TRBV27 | CASRGAGEPEETQYF | TGTGCCAGCAGGGGAGCGGGAGAACCAGAAGAGACCCAGTACTTC
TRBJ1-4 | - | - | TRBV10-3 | CATRGQRDNEKLFF | TGTGCCACTCGCGGACAGAGGGATAATGAAAAACTGTTTTTT
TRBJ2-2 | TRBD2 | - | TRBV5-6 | CASSLVGGRMVGELFF | TGTGCCAGCAGCTTGGTCGGCGGGAGAATGGTCGGGGAGCTGTTTTTT
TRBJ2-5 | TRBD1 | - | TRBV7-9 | CASSRQGAIQETQYF | TGTGCCAGCAGCAGACAGGGGGCGATCCAAGAGACCCAGTACTTC
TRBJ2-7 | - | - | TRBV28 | CASSFLPGMAYEQYF | TGTGCCAGCAGTTTCCTTCCGGGGATGGCCTACGAGCAGTACTTC
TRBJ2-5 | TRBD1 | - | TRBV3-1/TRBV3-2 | CASSQNPGTGTGETQYF | TGTGCCAGCAGCCAAAATCCCGGGACAGGGACGGGGGAGACCCAGTACTTC
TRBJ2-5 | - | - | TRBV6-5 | CASKRLAAQETQYF | TGTGCCAGCAAGCGACTCGCGGCCCAAGAGACCCAGTACTTC
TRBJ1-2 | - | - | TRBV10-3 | CAISESRRGYTF | TGTGCCATCAGTGAGTCGCGGAGGGGCTACACCTTC
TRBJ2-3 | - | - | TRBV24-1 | CATSDRPAEGTQYF | TGTGCCACCAGTGACCGACCGGCCGAGGGTACGCAGTATTTT
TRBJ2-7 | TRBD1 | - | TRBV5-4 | CASSSVYRGTYEQYF | TGTGCCAGCAGCTCGGTGTACAGGGGGACCTACGAGCAGTACTTC
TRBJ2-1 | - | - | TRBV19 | CASSPSVQLQGYYNEQFF | TGTGCCAGTAGTCCTAGCGTACAATTACAGGGGTACTACAATGAGCAGTTCTTC
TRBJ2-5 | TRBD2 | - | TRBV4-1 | CASSQGTSGEQETQYF | TGCGCCAGCAGCCAAGGGACTAGCGGAGAACAAGAGACCCAGTACTTC
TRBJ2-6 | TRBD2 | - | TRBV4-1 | CASSQDRSGRPPSGANVLTF | TGCGCCAGCAGCCAAGACAGGAGCGGGAGGCCCCCCTCCGGGGCCAACGTCCTGACTTTC
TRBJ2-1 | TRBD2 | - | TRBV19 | CASSGTSGRFDEQFF | TGTGCCAGTAGCGGGACTAGCGGGAGGTTCGATGAGCAGTTCTTC
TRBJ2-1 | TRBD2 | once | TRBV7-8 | CASTTGGGNEQFF | TGTGCCAGCACCACGGGGGGGGGTAATGAGCAGTTCTTC
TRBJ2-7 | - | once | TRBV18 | CASSPADMLSYEQYF | TGTGCCAGCTCACCAGCCGACATGCTTTCCTACGAGCAGTACTTC
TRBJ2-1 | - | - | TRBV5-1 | CASSLSPEYNEQFF | TGCGCCAGCAGCTTGAGTCCAGAATACAATGAGCAGTTCTTC
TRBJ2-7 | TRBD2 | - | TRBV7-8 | CASSTTVTLAGVWDEQYF | TGTGCCAGCAGCACCACAGTCACGCTAGCGGGAGTGTGGGACGAGCAGTACTTC
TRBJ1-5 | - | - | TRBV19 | CASSGTPSNQPQHF | TGTGCCAGTAGTGGGACACCCAGCAATCAGCCCCAGCATTTT
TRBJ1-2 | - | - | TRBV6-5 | CASPFVQGRFDYTF | TGTGCCAGCCCCTTCGTTCAGGGCCGTTTTGACTACACCTTC
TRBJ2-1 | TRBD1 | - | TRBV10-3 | CAIRGGQGGEQFF | TGTGCCATCAGGGGAGGACAGGGCGGTGAGCAGTTCTTC
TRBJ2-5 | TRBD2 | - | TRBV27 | CASRLAGGAETQYF | TGTGCCAGCAGACTAGCGGGAGGGGCCGAGACCCAGTACTTC
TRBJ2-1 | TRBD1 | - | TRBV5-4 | CASSPVGGTAYNEQFF | TGTGCCAGCAGCCCGGTGGGTGGGACAGCGTACAATGAGCAGTTCTTC
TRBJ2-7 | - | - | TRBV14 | CASSQGQGPYEQYF | TGTGCCAGCAGCCAAGGTCAGGGGCCCTACGAGCAGTACTTC
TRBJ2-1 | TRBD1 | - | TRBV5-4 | CASSHRDRISNEQFF | TGTGCCAGCAGCCACCGGGACAGGATAAGCAATGAGCAGTTCTTC